A selection of T cell receptor beta chains follows, all from one sample in a study of blood T cell repertoires in COVID-19. Some clones are missing from TCRdb's copy, which holds only in-frame ones; the method was immunoSEQ multiplex PCR. Of 250,000 or so clones detected, about 89% appear once; the ten largest clones hold 0.95% to 1.5%. The sequenced sample was PBMCs or T cells enriched from blood (not recorded which). These receptors all stem from a human donor in a cohort exposed to, infected with or recovered from COVID-19 (not recorded which). The donor label of this sample is uncertain. Each CDR3 is given with its conserved first and last residue. The D gene is left open where the match is weak. The size entry is marked missing in some rows and otherwise reads once, few, many or a size class.

D gene: NA
J gene: TRBJ1-4
V gene: TRBV18
clone size: NA
CDR3 protein: CASSPGGNEKLFF
CDR3 DNA: TGTGCCAGCTCACCGGGGGGAAATGAAAAACTGTTTTTT

D gene: NA
J gene: TRBJ1-5
V gene: TRBV9
clone size: NA
CDR3 protein: CASSVGGGQPQHF
CDR3 DNA: TGTGCCAGCAGCGTAGGGGGCGGTCAGCCCCAGCATTTT

D gene: NA
J gene: TRBJ1-2
V gene: TRBV7-9
clone size: NA
CDR3 protein: CASSLVQGGGYTF
CDR3 DNA: TGTGCCAGCAGCTTAGTACAGGGCGGTGGCTACACCTTC

D gene: TRBD1
J gene: TRBJ1-1
V gene: TRBV5-1
clone size: once
CDR3 protein: CASSLDFGQGAWNTEAFF
CDR3 DNA: TGCGCCAGCAGCTTGGATTTTGGACAGGGGGCGTGGAACACTGAAGCTTTCTTT

D gene: NA
J gene: TRBJ2-7
V gene: TRBV19
clone size: NA
CDR3 protein: CASSTTGTYEQYF
CDR3 DNA: TGTGCCAGTAGTACCACAGGTACCTACGAGCAGTACTTC

D gene: NA
J gene: TRBJ1-1
V gene: TRBV7-3
clone size: NA
CDR3 protein: CASSLSLSGREEAFF
CDR3 DNA: TGTGCCAGCAGCTTAAGTCTATCCGGTCGGGAAGAAGCTTTCTTT

D gene: NA
J gene: TRBJ1-2
V gene: TRBV25-1
clone size: NA
CDR3 protein: CASSDFRSQVAF
CDR3 DNA: TGTGCCAGCAGTGATTTCAGGTCCCAGGTGGCCTTC

D gene: NA
J gene: TRBJ2-5
V gene: TRBV3-1/TRBV3-2
clone size: NA
CDR3 protein: CASRRANVETQYF
CDR3 DNA: TGTGCCAGCAGGAGGGCAAACGTGGAGACCCAGTACTTC

D gene: NA
J gene: TRBJ2-2
V gene: TRBV30
clone size: once
CDR3 protein: CAWSKTGANTGELFF
CDR3 DNA: TGTGCCTGGAGTAAGACGGGAGCGAACACCGGGGAGCTGTTTTTT

D gene: NA
J gene: TRBJ2-1
V gene: TRBV24-1
clone size: NA
CDR3 protein: CATSDPDGSSYNEQFF
CDR3 DNA: TGTGCCACCAGTGACCCCGACGGGAGCTCCTACAATGAGCAGTTCTTC

D gene: NA
J gene: TRBJ2-1
V gene: TRBV10-1
clone size: NA
CDR3 protein: CARRVEVSSYNEQFF
CDR3 DNA: TGCGCCCGCCGTGTTGAGGTGAGCTCCTACAATGAGCAGTTCTTC

D gene: NA
J gene: TRBJ1-2
V gene: TRBV4-3
clone size: NA
CDR3 protein: CASSQDRRADGYTF
CDR3 DNA: TGCGCCAGCAGCCAAGATCGCAGGGCCGATGGCTACACCTTC

D gene: NA
J gene: TRBJ2-3
V gene: TRBV5-4
clone size: NA
CDR3 protein: CASSLGAQGRGTDTQYF
CDR3 DNA: TGTGCCAGCAGCCTAGGCGCCCAGGGCAGAGGCACAGATACGCAGTATTTT

D gene: TRBD1
J gene: TRBJ2-1
V gene: TRBV24-1
clone size: NA
CDR3 protein: CATSDPGTGHNEQFF
CDR3 DNA: TGTGCCACCAGTGATCCCGGGACAGGGCACAATGAGCAGTTCTTC

D gene: NA
J gene: TRBJ1-4
V gene: TRBV20-1
clone size: few
CDR3 protein: CSASYDGRNEKLFF
CDR3 DNA: TGCAGTGCTAGTTATGATGGCAGGAATGAAAAACTGTTTTTT

D gene: TRBD2
J gene: TRBJ2-1
V gene: TRBV5-6
clone size: NA
CDR3 protein: CASSPIGLAGTYNEQFF
CDR3 DNA: TGTGCCAGCAGCCCAATAGGACTAGCGGGGACCTACAATGAGCAGTTCTTC

D gene: TRBD1
J gene: TRBJ1-1
V gene: TRBV29-1
clone size: NA
CDR3 protein: CSVGVGQGPTEAFF
CDR3 DNA: TGCAGCGTCGGGGTGGGACAGGGACCCACTGAAGCTTTCTTT

D gene: NA
J gene: TRBJ2-3
V gene: TRBV18
clone size: NA
CDR3 protein: CASSPLSTDTQYF
CDR3 DNA: TGTGCCAGCTCACCCCTTAGCACAGATACGCAGTATTTT

D gene: NA
J gene: TRBJ1-3
V gene: TRBV9
clone size: NA
CDR3 protein: CASSVVGGGTIYF
CDR3 DNA: TGTGCCAGCAGCGTAGTAGGAGGAGGCACCATATATTTT

D gene: TRBD1
J gene: TRBJ2-7
V gene: TRBV4-1
clone size: NA
CDR3 protein: CASSQERDRGTYEQYF
CDR3 DNA: TGCGCCAGCAGCCAAGAGAGGGACAGGGGAACCTACGAGCAGTACTTC

D gene: NA
J gene: TRBJ2-2
V gene: TRBV11-3
clone size: NA
CDR3 protein: CASSVQDTGELFF
CDR3 DNA: TGTGCCAGCAGCGTACAGGACACCGGGGAGCTGTTTTTT

D gene: NA
J gene: TRBJ1-1
V gene: TRBV5-6
clone size: once
CDR3 protein: CASRGDQDTEAFF
CDR3 DNA: TGTGCCAGCAGGGGAGATCAGGACACTGAAGCTTTCTTT

D gene: TRBD1
J gene: TRBJ2-3
V gene: TRBV3-1/TRBV3-2
clone size: NA
CDR3 protein: CASSQGTGRGPDTQYF
CDR3 DNA: TGTGCCAGCAGCCAAGGGACAGGGAGAGGTCCAGATACGCAGTATTTT

D gene: NA
J gene: TRBJ1-1
V gene: TRBV19
clone size: NA
CDR3 protein: CASSKAGGSYTEAFF
CDR3 DNA: TGTGCCAGTAGTAAGGCCGGGGGATCGTACACTGAAGCTTTCTTT

D gene: NA
J gene: TRBJ1-2
V gene: TRBV6-5
clone size: NA
CDR3 protein: CASFQGKGGYTF
CDR3 DNA: TGTGCCAGCTTCCAGGGGAAGGGCGGCTACACCTTC

D gene: NA
J gene: TRBJ2-2
V gene: TRBV6-2/TRBV6-3
clone size: once
CDR3 protein: CASSFTHRARTGELFF
CDR3 DNA: TGTGCCAGCAGTTTCACCCACAGGGCCCGGACCGGGGAGCTGTTTTTT

D gene: NA
J gene: TRBJ2-7
V gene: TRBV7-9
clone size: NA
CDR3 protein: CASSLEWRGQYF
CDR3 DNA: TGTGCCAGCAGCTTAGAGTGGCGAGGGCAGTACTTC

D gene: TRBD1
J gene: TRBJ1-2
V gene: TRBV12-3/TRBV12-4
clone size: NA
CDR3 protein: CASSLRTGDGYTF
CDR3 DNA: TGTGCCAGCAGTTTACGGACAGGGGATGGCTACACCTTC

D gene: NA
J gene: TRBJ2-2
V gene: TRBV9
clone size: NA
CDR3 protein: CASSVAGGGALFF
CDR3 DNA: TGTGCCAGCAGCGTAGCTGGGGGGGGCGCACTGTTTTTT

D gene: NA
J gene: TRBJ2-2
V gene: TRBV4-3
clone size: NA
CDR3 protein: CASSQDGGTGELFF
CDR3 DNA: TGCGCCAGCAGCCAAGATGGGGGGACCGGGGAGCTGTTTTTT

D gene: NA
J gene: TRBJ1-2
V gene: TRBV6-6
clone size: NA
CDR3 protein: CAAVGANYGYTF
CDR3 DNA: TGTGCCGCAGTAGGGGCCAACTATGGCTACACCTTC

D gene: NA
J gene: TRBJ2-4
V gene: TRBV2
clone size: NA
CDR3 protein: CASRRSVPKNIQYF
CDR3 DNA: TGTGCCAGCAGAAGGAGCGTACCCAAAAACATTCAGTACTTC

D gene: NA
J gene: TRBJ2-7
V gene: TRBV11-2
clone size: NA
CDR3 protein: CASSSRQALSYEQYF
CDR3 DNA: TGTGCCAGCTCCTCAAGGCAGGCACTCTCCTACGAGCAGTACTTC

D gene: NA
J gene: TRBJ2-6
V gene: TRBV4-2
clone size: NA
CDR3 protein: CASSGRDGTFSGANVLTF
CDR3 DNA: TGTGCCAGCAGCGGGCGGGACGGAACTTTCTCTGGGGCCAACGTCCTGACTTTC

D gene: TRBD1
J gene: TRBJ1-3
V gene: TRBV18
clone size: NA
CDR3 protein: CASSPRGTGASGNTIYF
CDR3 DNA: TGTGCCAGCTCACCGCGTGGGACAGGAGCCTCTGGAAACACCATATATTTT

D gene: TRBD1
J gene: TRBJ1-2
V gene: TRBV6-5
clone size: few
CDR3 protein: CASSTPNRGNGYTF
CDR3 DNA: TGTGCCAGCAGTACCCCGAACAGGGGCAATGGCTACACCTTC

D gene: NA
J gene: TRBJ1-2
V gene: TRBV29-1
clone size: NA
CDR3 protein: CSVAQGKANYGYTF
CDR3 DNA: TGCAGCGTTGCACAGGGAAAAGCTAACTATGGCTACACCTTC

D gene: TRBD1
J gene: TRBJ1-4
V gene: TRBV18
clone size: NA
CDR3 protein: CASSPIRGQGAANEKLFF
CDR3 DNA: TGTGCCAGCTCACCTATTCGGGGACAGGGGGCTGCTAATGAAAAACTGTTTTTT

D gene: TRBD1
J gene: TRBJ1-4
V gene: TRBV9
clone size: NA
CDR3 protein: CASSVGQGATNEKLFF
CDR3 DNA: TGTGCCAGCAGCGTAGGACAGGGTGCAACTAATGAAAAACTGTTTTTT

D gene: NA
J gene: TRBJ1-1
V gene: TRBV4-3
clone size: NA
CDR3 protein: CASSQEVSDWTEAFF
CDR3 DNA: TGCGCCAGCAGCCAAGAAGTTTCAGATTGGACTGAAGCTTTCTTT

D gene: TRBD1
J gene: TRBJ2-1
V gene: TRBV6-5
clone size: once
CDR3 protein: CASRRDRVVVNEQFF
CDR3 DNA: TGTGCCAGCAGAAGGGACAGGGTAGTAGTCAATGAGCAGTTCTTC

D gene: NA
J gene: TRBJ2-1
V gene: TRBV4-1
clone size: NA
CDR3 protein: CASSQRQWSPNNEQFF
CDR3 DNA: TGCGCCAGCAGCCAACGACAGTGGAGTCCTAACAATGAGCAGTTCTTC

D gene: NA
J gene: TRBJ1-2
V gene: TRBV9
clone size: NA
CDR3 protein: CASSRVTNYGYTF
CDR3 DNA: TGTGCCAGCTCCAGGGTCACTAACTATGGCTACACCTTC

D gene: NA
J gene: TRBJ2-5
V gene: TRBV11-2
clone size: NA
CDR3 protein: CASSLVPVETQYF
CDR3 DNA: TGTGCCAGCAGCTTAGTTCCGGTTGAGACCCAGTACTTC

D gene: TRBD2
J gene: TRBJ2-7
V gene: TRBV6-1
clone size: NA
CDR3 protein: CASSEALRKERAAGNSYEQYF
CDR3 DNA: TGTGCCAGCAGTGAAGCGCTTCGGAAGGAAAGGGCAGCGGGAAACTCCTACGAGCAGTACTTC

D gene: NA
J gene: TRBJ1-1
V gene: TRBV11-1
clone size: NA
CDR3 protein: CASSPVGGTLEAFF
CDR3 DNA: TGTGCCAGCAGCCCTGTGGGGGGGACCTTAGAAGCTTTCTTT

D gene: TRBD2
J gene: TRBJ2-3
V gene: TRBV5-1
clone size: NA
CDR3 protein: CASSSLAGGATDTQYF
CDR3 DNA: TGCGCCAGCAGCTCCCTAGCGGGGGGGGCCACAGATACGCAGTATTTT